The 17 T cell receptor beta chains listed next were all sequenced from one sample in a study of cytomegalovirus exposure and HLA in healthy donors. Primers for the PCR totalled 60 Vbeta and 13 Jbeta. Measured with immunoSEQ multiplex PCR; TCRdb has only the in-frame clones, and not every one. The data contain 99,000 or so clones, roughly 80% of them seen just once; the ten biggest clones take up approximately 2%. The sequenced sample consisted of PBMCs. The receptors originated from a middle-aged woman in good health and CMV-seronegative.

Written as DNA, the CDR3 is TGTGCCAGCAGCCGGGGGGGACGGGGTAACTATGGCTACACCTTC. Its translation: CASSRGGRGNYGYTF. The V and J genes are TRBV7-6 and TRBJ1-2; possibly TRBD1 for D (5 bases). Trimming shortened V by 5 bases and J by 1 base, and 14 bases separated the two germline ends. From germline, CDR1 is SGHVS and CDR2 FNYEAQ. The CDR3 is 15 amino acids.

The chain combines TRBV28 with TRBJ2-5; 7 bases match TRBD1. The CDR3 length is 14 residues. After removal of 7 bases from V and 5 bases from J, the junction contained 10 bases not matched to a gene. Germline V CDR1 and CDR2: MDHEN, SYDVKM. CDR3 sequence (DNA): TGTGCCAGCAAGCCCGCAGGGGGTAGGGAGACCCAGTACTTC. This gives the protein CASKPAGGRETQYF.

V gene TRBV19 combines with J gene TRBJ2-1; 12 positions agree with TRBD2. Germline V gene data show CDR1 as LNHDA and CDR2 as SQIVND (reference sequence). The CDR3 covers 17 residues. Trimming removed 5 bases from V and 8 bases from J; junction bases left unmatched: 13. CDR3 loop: CASSVGTGLAGTHEQFF. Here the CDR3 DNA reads TGTGCCAGTAGTGTCGGAACGGGACTAGCGGGCACCCATGAGCAGTTCTTC.

The CDR3 DNA reads as TGTGCCAGCAGCCAAGACGTAAGGGGTAACTCACCCCTCCACTTT. Protein sequence: CASSQDVRGNSPLHF. The chain couples TRBV14 to TRBJ1-6; weak D call: TRBD1 (5 bases). V was cut by 0 bases and J by 10 bases, with 13 bases left in between. Germline lookup yields CDR1 SGHDN and CDR2 FVKESK. This CDR3 comprises 15 residues.

The CDR3 bases are TGTGCCAGTAACACCGGGACAGCTTATGGCTACACCTTC. Its protein is CASNTGTAYGYTF. The rearrangement uses TRBV19 and TRBJ1-2; 7 bases map to TRBD1. The CDR3 extends over 13 amino acids. The trim removed 7 bases at V and 5 bases at J, leaving 7 bases unmatched. Germline V gene sequence: CDR1 LNHDA, CDR2 SQIVND (reference sequence).

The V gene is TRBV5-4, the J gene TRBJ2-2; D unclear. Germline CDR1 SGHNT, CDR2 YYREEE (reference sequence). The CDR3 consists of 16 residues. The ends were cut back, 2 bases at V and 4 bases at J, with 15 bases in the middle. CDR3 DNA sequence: TGTGCCAGCAGCTTATTCATGGCTCCGGGCACCGGGGAGCTGTTTTTT. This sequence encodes CASSLFMAPGTGELFF.

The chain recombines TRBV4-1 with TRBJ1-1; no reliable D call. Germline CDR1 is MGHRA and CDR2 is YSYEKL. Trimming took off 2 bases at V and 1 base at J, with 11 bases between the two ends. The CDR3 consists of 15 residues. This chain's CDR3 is CASSQPPSRNTEAFF. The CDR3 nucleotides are TGCGCCAGCAGCCAACCCCCTTCTAGGAACACTGAAGCTTTCTTT.

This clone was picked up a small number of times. This CDR3 is CASARTGQGAYEQYF. DNA for the CDR3: TGTGCCAGCGCTAGAACGGGACAGGGTGCCTACGAGCAGTACTTC. This chain uses TRBV6-5 with TRBJ2-7; 9 bases are a match to TRBD1. The V segment lost 8 bases and the J segment 2 bases; nucleotides outside the gene matches: 10. The CDR3 runs to 15 residues. Looked up from germline, CDR1 is MNHEY and CDR2 is SVGAGI.

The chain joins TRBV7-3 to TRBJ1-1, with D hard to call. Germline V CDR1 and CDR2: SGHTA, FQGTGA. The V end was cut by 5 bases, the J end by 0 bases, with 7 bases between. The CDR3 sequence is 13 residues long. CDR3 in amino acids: CASSVTVNTEAFF. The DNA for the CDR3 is TGTGCCAGCAGCGTCACAGTGAACACTGAAGCTTTCTTT. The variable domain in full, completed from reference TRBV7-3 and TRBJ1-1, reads GAGVSQTPSNKVTEKGKYVELRCDPISGHTALYWYRQSLGQGPEFLIYFQGTGAADDSGLPNDRFFAVRPEGSVSTLKIQRTERGDSAVYLCASSVTVNTEAFFGQGTRLTVV.

Here the CDR3 reads CASRETDLRNQPQHF. CDR3 coding DNA: TGTGCCAGCAGGGAGACAGATCTAAGAAATCAGCCCCAGCATTTT. This sequence joins TRBV2 and TRBJ1-5, with a tentative D call TRBD1 (5 bases). Germline CDR1 is SNHLY and CDR2 is FYNNEI. CDR3 length: 15 residues. V was shortened by 6 bases and J by 4 bases, with 16 bases between the two germline ends.

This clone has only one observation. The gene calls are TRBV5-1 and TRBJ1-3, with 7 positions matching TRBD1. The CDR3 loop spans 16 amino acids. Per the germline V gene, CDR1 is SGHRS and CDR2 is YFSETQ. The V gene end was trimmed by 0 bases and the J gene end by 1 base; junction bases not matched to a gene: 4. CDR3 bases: TGCGCCAGCAGCTTGGACAGGGGCTTATCTGGAAACACCATATATTTT. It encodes CASSLDRGLSGNTIYF.

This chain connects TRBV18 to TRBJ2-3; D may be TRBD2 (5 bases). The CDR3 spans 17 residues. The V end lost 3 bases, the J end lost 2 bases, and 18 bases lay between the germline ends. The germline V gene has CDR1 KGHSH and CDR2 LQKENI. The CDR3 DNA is TGTGCCAGCTCACCCCTAGAGGGCCGCGGAACCACAGATACGCAGTATTTT. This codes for CASSPLEGRGTTDTQYF.

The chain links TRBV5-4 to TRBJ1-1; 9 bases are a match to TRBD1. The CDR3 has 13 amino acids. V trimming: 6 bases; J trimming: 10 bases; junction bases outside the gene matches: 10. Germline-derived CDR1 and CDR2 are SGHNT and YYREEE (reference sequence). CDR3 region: CASNPQGARRAFF. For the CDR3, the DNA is TGTGCCAGCAACCCACAGGGGGCAAGGAGAGCTTTCTTT.

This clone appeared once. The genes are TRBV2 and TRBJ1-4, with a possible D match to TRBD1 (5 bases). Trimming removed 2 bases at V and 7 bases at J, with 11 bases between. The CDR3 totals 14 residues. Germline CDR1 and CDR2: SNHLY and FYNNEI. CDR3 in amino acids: CASSEWFGGEKLFF. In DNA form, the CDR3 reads TGTGCCAGCAGTGAATGGTTCGGGGGTGAAAAACTGTTTTTT.

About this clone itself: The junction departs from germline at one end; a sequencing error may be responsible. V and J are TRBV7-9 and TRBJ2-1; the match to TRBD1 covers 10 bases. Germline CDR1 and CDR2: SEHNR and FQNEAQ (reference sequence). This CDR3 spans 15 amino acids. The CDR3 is CSSSGQGVRYNEQFF. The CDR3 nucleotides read TGTTCCAGCAGCGGACAGGGGGTGCGGTACAATGAGCAGTTCTTC.

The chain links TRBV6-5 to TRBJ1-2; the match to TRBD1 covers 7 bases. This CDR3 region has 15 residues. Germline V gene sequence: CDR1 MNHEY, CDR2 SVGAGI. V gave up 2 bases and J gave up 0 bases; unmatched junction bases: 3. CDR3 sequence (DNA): TGTGCCAGCAGTTACACGACAGGGACTAACTATGGCTACACCTTC. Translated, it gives CASSYTTGTNYGYTF.

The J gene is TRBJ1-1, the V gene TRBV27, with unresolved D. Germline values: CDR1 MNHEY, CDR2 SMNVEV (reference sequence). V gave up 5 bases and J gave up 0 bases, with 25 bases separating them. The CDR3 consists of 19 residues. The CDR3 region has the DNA TGTGCCAGCAGTCTAAAACCACCAAGATACAGCTACATGAACACTGAAGCTTTCTTT. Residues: CASSLKPPRYSYMNTEAFF.